What follows describes a single T cell receptor (beta chain). This clonotype was found a few times. Its antigen is still unknown. No much larger clonotype is one base removed from it; base qualities were not supplied. The CDR3 numbers 14 residues from cysteine through phenylalanine. Solely the CDR3 DNA is kept, with 42 bases framed from the first base. After removal of 3 bases from V and 2 bases from J, the junction retains 7 bases not matched to a gene. The germline V gene (reference sequence) gives CDR1 as DFQATT and CDR2 as SNEGSKA. The data were obtained in a study of identical twins (dated by TCRdb to 2016 to 2018). In terms of the full investigation: To test whether fetal clonotypes persist, the study used deep sequencing on TCR alpha and beta repertoires from monozygotic twins, unrelated adults of various ages, and cord blood. Replicate twin experiments were performed at different times using different library preparation protocols to rule out contamination.

Preparation of the library involved 5' RACE. Sequencing relied on an Illumina HiSeq 2000. A universal primer binding site was introduced by template switching, and a unique molecular identifier was present in the final cDNA, enabling accurate counting of TCR cDNA molecules. Specific primers in the conserved constant-segment region were used to synthesize first-strand cDNA for TCR alpha and beta chains. To control for contamination, every cDNA library carried two barcodes: a SMART-Mk sample barcode plus Illumina barcodes. TruSeq adapter sequences and Illumina sample barcodes were added in two successive PCR steps. TCR alpha and beta cDNA libraries were sequenced on the Illumina HiSeq platform with custom primers. Per the source publication's procedure: MiGEC was used to process raw reads and extract unique molecular identifiers, and MiXCR was used to find CDR3 positions. For each individual, recombination models were inferred using an EM algorithm with the repgenHMM and IGoR tools. The tcR package in R was used for shared clonotype analysis, with sharing normalized by the product of cloneset sizes. Out-of-frame nonproductive sequences were analyzed to study raw recombination free of thymic and clonal selection effects. TCRdb trimmed the raw reads at Q25, called clones with MiXCR and kept productive beta chains. CDR3 protein sequences are deduplicated, and each keeps its most common genes and DNA. The V and J calls come from TCRdb's annotation, not from the publication. The sample yields about 520,000 distinct CDR3 sequences; approximately 22% were counted once. The ten largest clonotypes hold 0.8% to 1% of the sample.

General conclusions and limits of the study: Because the same donors could not be followed over many years, conclusions were based on cross-sectional statistical analysis. Recombination models systematically underestimated out-of-frame TCR alpha sharing in monozygotic twins but agreed with sharing between unrelated individuals. Out-of-frame TCR alpha sequences shared between twins showed an excess of low generation-probability sequences compared with coincidental sharing between unrelated individuals. Fewer insertions were carried by abundant cord blood beta clonotypes; a weaker similar trend was observed in young adult naive repertoires, while no such trend was observed in memory repertoires. Zero-insertion analyses could be partly confounded by invariant T cells such as MAIT and iNKT, although diverse VJ usage argued against such confounding for most clonotypes. A weaker excess of twin sharing was found in beta out-of-frame sequences because the signal-to-noise ratio was lowered by fewer shared sequences.

Every donor was a healthy Caucasian. Three pairs of female monozygotic twins, all aged roughly 18 to 29 years, made up the twin cohort. CD4+ and CD8+ T cell populations were isolated with positive isolation kits from Invitrogen. These data also featured in a second study, about T cells expressing NK-cell markers. Reported in the second study: In sorted CD3+CD56+NKG2C+, CD3+CD56+NKG2C- and CD3+CD56-NKG2C+ T-cell subsets from eight donors, TCR beta-chain repertoires were profiled. Seven of the eight sequenced donors were HCMV-seropositive and one was HCMV-seronegative. To restrict sorting to alphabetaTCR-expressing T cells, an anti-gammadeltaTCR antibody was added in several experiments. For about 6 donors, the dominant CD3+CD56+NKG2C+ clonotypes were among the top 10 CD8+ clonotypes and accounted for about 1.0-7.0% of CD8+ T cells. Those dominant clonotypes were again the most abundant among CD3+CD56-NKG2C+ cells in several donors, at about 25-60.1%. It remained unclear whether the expanded NKG2C-expressing T cell clones were specific for HCMV antigens. All eight donors whose samples were sequenced were randomly selected healthy volunteers, three of them men and five women. A commercial ELISA kit detecting HCMV-specific IgG in serum was used to determine HCMV serostatus. MIGEC handled demultiplexing of the reads and grouping by UMI, while MiTCR was used to assemble and quantify clonotypes. To exclude erroneous sequences, any TCR cDNA sequence not supported by at least two reads was discarded. The tcR package was used for downstream repertoire analysis, and clonotypes were matched across fractions by CDR3 nucleotide sequence plus V segment. Antigen specificity was annotated against VDJdb with VDJmatch, allowing one amino acid substitution in CDR3.

Sample: CD4+ T cells sorted from blood. This sequence was found in a woman in her late teens or twenties in good health. The sequence links TRBV20-1 to TRBJ2-7; 7 central nucleotides agree with TRBD1. The sequence in DNA is TGCAGTGCTAGGAGGGACAGAGAGACCTACGAGCAGTACTTC. This sequence encodes CSARRDRETYEQYF.